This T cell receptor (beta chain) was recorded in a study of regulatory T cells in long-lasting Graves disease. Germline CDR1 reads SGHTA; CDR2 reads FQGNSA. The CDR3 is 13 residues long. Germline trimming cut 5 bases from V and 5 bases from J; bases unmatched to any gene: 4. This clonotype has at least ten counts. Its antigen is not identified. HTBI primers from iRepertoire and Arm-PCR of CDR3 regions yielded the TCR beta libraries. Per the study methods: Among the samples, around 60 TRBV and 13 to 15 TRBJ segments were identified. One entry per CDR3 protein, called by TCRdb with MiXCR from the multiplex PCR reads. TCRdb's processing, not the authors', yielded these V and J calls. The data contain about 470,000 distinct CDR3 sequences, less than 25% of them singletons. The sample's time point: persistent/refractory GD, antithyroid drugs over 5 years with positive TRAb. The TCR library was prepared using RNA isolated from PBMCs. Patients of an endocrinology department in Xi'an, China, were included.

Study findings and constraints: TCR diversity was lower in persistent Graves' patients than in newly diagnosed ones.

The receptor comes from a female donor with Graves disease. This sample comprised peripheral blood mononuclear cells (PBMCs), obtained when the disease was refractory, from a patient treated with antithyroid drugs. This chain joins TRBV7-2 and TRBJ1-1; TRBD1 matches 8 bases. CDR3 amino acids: CASSPGQVTEAFF. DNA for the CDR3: TGTGCCAGCAGCCCGGGACAGGTAACTGAAGCTTTCTTT.